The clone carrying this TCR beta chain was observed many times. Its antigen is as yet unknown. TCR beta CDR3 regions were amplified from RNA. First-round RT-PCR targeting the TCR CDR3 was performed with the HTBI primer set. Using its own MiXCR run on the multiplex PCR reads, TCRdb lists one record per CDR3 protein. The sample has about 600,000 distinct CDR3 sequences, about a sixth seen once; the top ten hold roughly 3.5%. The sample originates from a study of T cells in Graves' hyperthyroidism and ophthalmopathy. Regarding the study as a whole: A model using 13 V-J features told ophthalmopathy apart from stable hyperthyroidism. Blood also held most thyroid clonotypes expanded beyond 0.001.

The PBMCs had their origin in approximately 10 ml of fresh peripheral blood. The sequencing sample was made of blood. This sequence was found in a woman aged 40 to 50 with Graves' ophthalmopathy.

In nucleotides, the CDR3 is TGTGCCAGCAGGGTTGCTCCTCAAGAGACCCAGTACTTC. Its protein is CASRVAPQETQYF. This chain connects TRBV28 to TRBJ2-5, with D unresolved. The V and J ends lost 6 bases and 2 bases respectively, with 10 bases between them. The germline CDR1 and CDR2 sequences are MDHEN and SYDVKM. The CDR3 loop spans 13 amino acids. The complete variable domain, with remaining parts taken from reference TRBV28 and TRBJ2-5, reads DVKVTQSSRYLVKRTGEKVFLECVQDMDHENMFWYRQDPGLGLRLIYFSYDVKMKEKGDIPEGYSVSREKKERFSLILESASTNQTSMYLCASRVAPQETQYFGPGTRLLVL.